A single T cell receptor (beta chain) is shown here with its context. Antigen unknown. This entry comes from a study of T cell repertoires in ileal Crohn's disease. In the study overall: Median disease duration was roughly 7.9 years; roughly 40% smoked at surgery. Study outcomes and limitations: Clonal expansions were more frequent in active smokers than non-smokers at surgery. All patients with clonality above 26.8% had endoscopic recurrence. Postoperative endoscopy occurred within one year, median approximately 7.5 months.

Data came from immunoSEQ multiplex PCR; TCRdb stores just in-frame clones and leaves some out. The repertoire holds 13,000 or so clones, with 75% to 85% as singletons. CDR3 length: 14 amino acids. Trimming at V came to 8 bases and at J to 6 bases, leaving 9 bases not matched to a gene. CDR1 and CDR2 (germline): GTSNPN, SVGIG (reference sequence). The time point denotes: neoterminal ileum biopsy at postoperative endoscopy, about 6 months after surgery. The sequenced sample consisted of ileal tissue. The clonotype originates from an adult with Crohn's disease. V is TRBV30 and J is TRBJ2-1, with TRBD2 matching over 11 bases. The CDR3 sequence is CAALSGRAGNEQFF. CDR3 DNA: TGTGCCGCGCTTAGCGGGAGGGCGGGCAATGAGCAGTTCTTC.